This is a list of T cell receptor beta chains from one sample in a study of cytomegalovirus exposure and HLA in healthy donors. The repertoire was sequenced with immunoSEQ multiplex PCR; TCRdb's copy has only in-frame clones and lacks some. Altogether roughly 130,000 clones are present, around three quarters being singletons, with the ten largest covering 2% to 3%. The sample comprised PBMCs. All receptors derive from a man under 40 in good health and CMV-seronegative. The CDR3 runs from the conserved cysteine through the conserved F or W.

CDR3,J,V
CASGPDRGRGETQYF,TRBJ2-5,TRBV12-5
CASSSNQIIAGAYEQYF,TRBJ2-7,TRBV28
CASSQDPGFDTEAFF,TRBJ1-1,TRBV4-3
CASGLVPWGLTYEQYF,TRBJ2-7,TRBV12-5
CASSPTGGVGYPF,TRBJ1-2,TRBV27
CASSGARGDTDTQYF,TRBJ2-3,TRBV10-1
CASSLDRNTEAFF,TRBJ1-1,TRBV11-2
CASSIGQSRQPQHF,TRBJ1-5,TRBV5-8
CASSPQGAGANVLPF,TRBJ2-6,TRBV5-6
CASSLTSFSRLAVYNEQFF,TRBJ2-1,TRBV7-2
CASSPTQGTYNEQFF,TRBJ2-1,TRBV5-1
CASSQQSGSRSEQYF,TRBJ2-7,TRBV7-3
CASSRRRTGDNQPQHF,TRBJ1-5,TRBV7-8
CASRIAGGSDTQYF,TRBJ2-3,TRBV19
CATSRDPANEQYF,TRBJ2-7,TRBV15
CASSGGLAGEVYEQYF,TRBJ2-7,TRBV5-4
CASSQTSGSSYEQYF,TRBJ2-7,TRBV18
CASSYVGTASIYEQYF,TRBJ2-7,TRBV5-6
CASSVEAGGRGNYEQYF,TRBJ2-7,TRBV9
CASSLMSGNTEAFF,TRBJ1-1,TRBV5-1
CASSQGGTRPYNEQFF,TRBJ2-1,TRBV4-3
CASSELPGQAFYGYTF,TRBJ1-2,TRBV25-1
CARSLVISPGQPIFNYGYTF,TRBJ1-2,TRBV7-5
CALGGRNYGYTF,TRBJ1-2,TRBV28
CASSPDYSDTQYF,TRBJ2-3,TRBV7-8
CAWSVGANTGELFF,TRBJ2-2,TRBV30
CASSVASGEHNEQFF,TRBJ2-1,TRBV6-4
CASSSTTGTFDYGYTF,TRBJ1-2,TRBV27
CAIRGQENTEAFF,TRBJ1-1,TRBV10-3
CASSALGQGVTEAFF,TRBJ1-1,TRBV9
CASSPGQATEAFF,TRBJ1-1,TRBV6-5
CASSQDSVARGTDTQYF,TRBJ2-3,TRBV4-1
CASSVPGTGGEKLFF,TRBJ1-4,TRBV7-2
CSSSLAGTRKNTEAFF,TRBJ1-1,TRBV7-9
CASSWAGIPYGYTF,TRBJ1-2,TRBV7-3
CASSNEGAMNTEAFF,TRBJ1-1,TRBV21-1
CASSRRDRGFTGTEAFF,TRBJ1-1,TRBV7-8
CASSPISIETGVGNTIYF,TRBJ1-3,TRBV18
CASRTQSGINEQYF,TRBJ2-7,TRBV2
CASSQNILDTQYF,TRBJ2-3,TRBV9
CAWSDPLSNQPQHF,TRBJ1-5,TRBV30
CASSPVRDRGQEGYTF,TRBJ1-2,TRBV18
CASSPQDRVTSGNTIYF,TRBJ1-3,TRBV18
CASSGLAGADEQFF,TRBJ2-1,TRBV18
CASTLGGLAGGEQFF,TRBJ2-1,TRBV9
CASSPTGDYEQYF,TRBJ2-7,TRBV28
CASSQARDTEAFF,TRBJ1-1,TRBV4-1
CASSDTSGRREQFF,TRBJ2-1,TRBV27
CASSHTSGSSYNEQFF,TRBJ2-1,TRBV11-3
CASSGTGELGNEKLFF,TRBJ1-4,TRBV2
CASSIQGAAEKLFF,TRBJ1-4,TRBV19